These 5 T cell receptor beta chains were sequenced from one sample in a study of blood T cell repertoires in COVID-19. Sequencing was performed with immunoSEQ multiplex PCR; in TCRdb, only in-frame clones are kept and a portion is missing. Of hundreds of thousands of clones listed, 83% are singletons. The sample comprised PBMCs or T cells enriched from blood (not recorded which). All receptors come from a woman in her thirties or forties who had been exposed to COVID-19.

The rearrangement joins TRBV10-3 to TRBJ1-1, with 12 positions matching TRBD1. This CDR3 is 15 amino acids long. V gave up 4 bases and J gave up 4 bases; unmatched junction bases: 4. Looked up from germline, CDR1 is ENHRY and CDR2 is SYGVKD. CDR3 coding DNA: TGTGCCATCAGTGCAGGGACAGGGGGCTTCACTGAAGCTTTCTTT. Protein sequence: CAISAGTGGFTEAFF.

This clone was seen a few times. The rearrangement joins TRBV7-8 to TRBJ1-5, with TRBD1 as a possible D gene (5 bases). V gave up 1 base and J gave up 1 base, with 11 bases separating them. CDR3 length: 16 residues. Germline assignment: CDR1 SGHVS and CDR2 FQNEAQ. CDR3 loop: CASSLVGGTSNQPQHF. The CDR3 nucleotides read TGTGCCAGCAGCTTAGTGGGGGGGACGAGCAATCAGCCCCAGCATTTT.

The chain employs TRBV3-1 (or the pseudogene TRBV3-2) and TRBJ2-3; D not resolved. CDR1 and CDR2 from the germline V gene are LGHDT and YNNKEL (reference sequence). This CDR3 is built from 15 residues. Trimming stripped 0 bases from V and 0 bases from J, with 7 bases between. For the CDR3, the DNA is TGTGCCAGCAGCCAAGATGCTGAGAGCACAGATACGCAGTATTTT. Protein: CASSQDAESTDTQYF.

The rearrangement links TRBV29-1 to TRBJ2-2, with D possibly TRBD1 on 6 matching bases. The CDR3 contains 16 residues. The germline V and J ends were trimmed by 5 bases and 1 base, with 17 bases remaining between them. Germline CDR1 reads SQVTM; CDR2 reads ANQGSEA. CDR3 in DNA: TGCAGCGTTCCTGAGACAGGACGGCTGAACACCGGGGAGCTGTTTTTT. Amino acid sequence: CSVPETGRLNTGELFF.

The rearrangement uses TRBV28 and TRBJ1-2, with D maybe TRBD1 (5 bases). This CDR3 is 13 amino acids long. CDR1 and CDR2 (germline): MDHEN, SYDVKM. Trimming cost V 6 bases and J 4 bases, with 12 bases left between them. DNA for the CDR3: TGTGCCAGCAGAGAAGACAGCCCCTATGGCTACACCTTC. The encoded protein is CASREDSPYGYTF.